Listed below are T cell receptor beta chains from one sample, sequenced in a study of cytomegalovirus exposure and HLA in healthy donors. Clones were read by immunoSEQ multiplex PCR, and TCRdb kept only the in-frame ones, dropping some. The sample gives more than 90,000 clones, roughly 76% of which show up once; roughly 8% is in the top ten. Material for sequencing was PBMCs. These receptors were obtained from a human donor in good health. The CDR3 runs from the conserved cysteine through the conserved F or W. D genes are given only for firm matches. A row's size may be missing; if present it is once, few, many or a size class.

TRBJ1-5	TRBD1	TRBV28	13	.	TGTGCCAGCAGAGGACAGGTAGATCAGCCCCAGCATTTT	CASRGQVDQPQHF
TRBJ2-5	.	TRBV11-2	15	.	TGTGCCAGCAGCCGTCAAAAGGCGGGACAAGAGACCCAGTACTTC	CASSRQKAGQETQYF
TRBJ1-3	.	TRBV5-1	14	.	TGCGCCAGCAGCATAGGACAGTCTGGAAACACCATATATTTT	CASSIGQSGNTIYF
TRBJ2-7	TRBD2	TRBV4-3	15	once	TGCGCCAGCAGCCGGGGACTAGCGGGTGTTTACGAGCAGTACTTC	CASSRGLAGVYEQYF
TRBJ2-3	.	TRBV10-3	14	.	TGTGCCATCAGTGAGGGTGGCCCAGGGGATACGCAGTATTTT	CAISEGGPGDTQYF
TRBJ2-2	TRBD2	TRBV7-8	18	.	TGTGCCAGCAGCTTTCGACTAGCGGGGGGCACGGACACCGGGGAGCTGTTTTTT	CASSFRLAGGTDTGELFF
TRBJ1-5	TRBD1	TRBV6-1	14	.	TGTGCCAGCAGTCCCGGGACAGGGAATCAGCCCCAGCATTTT	CASSPGTGNQPQHF
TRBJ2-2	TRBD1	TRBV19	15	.	TGTGCCAGTAGTCCCGGGACAGGATACACCGGGGAGCTGTTTTTT	CASSPGTGYTGELFF
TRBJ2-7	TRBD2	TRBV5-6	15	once	TGTGCCAGCAGCTTGCCAGGGCGGGGGGGTAGTGAGCAGTACTTC	CASSLPGRGGSEQYF
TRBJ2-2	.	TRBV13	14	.	TGTGCCAGCAGCCATAAAGTCGGGGTCGGGGAGCTGTTTTTT	CASSHKVGVGELFF
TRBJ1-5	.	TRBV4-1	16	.	TGCGCCAGCAGCCAGGGAGGGGGAGTCGGCAATCAGCCCCAGCATTTT	CASSQGGGVGNQPQHF
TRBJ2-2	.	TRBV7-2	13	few	TGTGCCAGCAGCTTCAATCCAGCCGGGGAGCTGTTTTTT	CASSFNPAGELFF
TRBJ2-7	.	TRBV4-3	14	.	TGCGCCAGCAGCCAAGATTACAGCTCCTACGAGCAGTACTTC	CASSQDYSSYEQYF
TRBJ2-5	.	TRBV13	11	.	TGTGCCAGCAGCTTATATGAGACCCAGTACTTC	CASSLYETQYF
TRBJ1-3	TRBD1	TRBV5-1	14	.	TGCGCCAGCAGCAAACTGGGACAGGGAAACACCATATATTTT	CASSKLGQGNTIYF
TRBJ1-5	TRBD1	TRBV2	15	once	TGTGCCAGCAGTGTAGACAGGGGGCGGAATCAGCCCCAGCATTTT	CASSVDRGRNQPQHF
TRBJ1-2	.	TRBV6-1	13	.	TGTGCCAGCAGTGGGTCCTGGGCGTGCGGCTACACCTTC	CASSGSWACGYTF
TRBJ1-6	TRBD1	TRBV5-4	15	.	TGTGCCAGCAGCTTGACAGGGGACGGTAATTCACCCCTCCACTTT	CASSLTGDGNSPLHF
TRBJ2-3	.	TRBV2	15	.	TGTGCCAGCAGTGAATCCCGGGGATTATCGGATACGCAGTATTTT	CASSESRGLSDTQYF
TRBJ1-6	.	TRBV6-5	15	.	TGTGCCAGCAGTTACTCGGGAGGGTTGAATTCACCCCTCCACTTT	CASSYSGGLNSPLHF
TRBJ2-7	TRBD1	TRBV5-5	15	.	TGTGCCAGCAGCTTGGGGGGACAGGGGGCAAGCGAGCAGTACTTC	CASSLGGQGASEQYF
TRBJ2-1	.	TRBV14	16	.	TGTGCCAGCAGTCTAATGCAGGGGTTGGCCTACAATGAGCAGTTCTTC	CASSLMQGLAYNEQFF
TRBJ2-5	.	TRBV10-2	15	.	TGCGCCAGCAGTGACGTAGCAGGGGATCAAGAGACCCAGTACTTC	CASSDVAGDQETQYF
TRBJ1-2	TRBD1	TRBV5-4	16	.	TGTGCCAGCAGCTTGGAGGACAGGGGATTGCTGGAAGGCTACACCTTC	CASSLEDRGLLEGYTF
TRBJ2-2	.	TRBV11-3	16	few	TGTGCCAGCAGCCTTAGTCGGGGGGCCTTCACCGGGGAGCTGTTTTTT	CASSLSRGAFTGELFF
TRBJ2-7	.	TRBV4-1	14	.	TGCGCCAGCAGCCCATTACTAATGGGCTACGAGCAGTACTTC	CASSPLLMGYEQYF
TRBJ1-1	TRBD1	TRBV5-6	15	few	TGTGCCAGCATTAGGACAGGCGGGAAGATTAAAGTGGGTTTCTTT	CASIRTGGKIKVGFF
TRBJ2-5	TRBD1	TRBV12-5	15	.	TGTGCTAGTGGTGGGGCCAGGGGGTTGAGGGAGACCCAGTACTTC	CASGGARGLRETQYF
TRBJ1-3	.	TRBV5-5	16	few	TGTGCCAGCAGCTTGGGAGTGGCGGTCTCTGGAAACACCATATATTTT	CASSLGVAVSGNTIYF
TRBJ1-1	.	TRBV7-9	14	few	TGTGCCAGCAGCGCCGAAACAGGGTTCACTGAAGCTTTCTTT	CASSAETGFTEAFF
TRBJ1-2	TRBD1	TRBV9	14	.	TGTGCCAGCAGCACTCGCCCAGGGGGGTATGGCTACACCTTC	CASSTRPGGYGYTF
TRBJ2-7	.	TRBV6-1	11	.	TGTGCCAGCCGGGTCTCCTACGAGCAGTACTTC	CASRVSYEQYF
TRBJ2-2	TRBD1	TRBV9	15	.	TGTGCCAGCAGCCCCGAGACAGGGGTCACCGGGGAGCTGTTTTTT	CASSPETGVTGELFF
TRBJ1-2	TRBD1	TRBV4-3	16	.	TGCGCCAGCAGCATCGGGACAGAGGGAATCGACTATGGCTACACCTTC	CASSIGTEGIDYGYTF